This T cell receptor (beta chain) stems from a study of regulatory dendritic cells for organ transplantation. Study findings and constraints: The authors noted considerable between-person heterogeneity in alloreactive memory CD8+ cells. Memory CD8+ clonal expansion seemed more limited with regulatory than mature dendritic cells.

Germline trimming cut 2 bases from V and 8 bases from J; bases unmatched to any gene: 3. Germline V gene data show CDR1 as MGHRA and CDR2 as YSYEKL. This CDR3 has 13 amino acids. In the case of this clone: What it binds is unknown.

FACS sorted CD4+ or CD8+ T cells into CD45RA+ naive and CD45RO+ memory. Some clones are missing from TCRdb's copy, which holds only in-frame ones; the method was immunoSEQ multiplex PCR. The sample contains some 5,700 clones, more than 55% of which appear only once. The receptor was isolated from a human donor in good health. The rearrangement uses TRBV4-1 and TRBJ2-1, with TRBD1 matching 7 bases. What was sequenced was memory CD8+ T cells from blood. This sample's subset: CD45RO+ memory T cells. The CDR3 DNA reads TGCGCCAGCAGCCAAAAACAGGGGTATGAGCAGTTCTTC. It specifies CASSQKQGYEQFF.